These T cell receptor beta chains were read from a single sample in a study of T-cell reconstitution after alpha-beta-depleted transplantation in children. TCRdb re-called the PCR reads through MiXCR, storing one row per CDR3 protein. The sample records about 360,000 distinct CDR3 sequences, about an eighth being singletons. The sample consisted of PBMCs, taken from the stem cell graft. These receptors were obtained from a human donor who donated a stem cell graft to a child with Fanconi anemia. CDR3s leave out the opening cysteine and the closing phenylalanine or tryptophan.

j_gene: TRBJ2-2
v_gene: TRBV5-1
CDR3aa: ASSLPGTGIPGELF

j_gene: TRBJ2-3
v_gene: TRBV5-1
CDR3aa: ASSLAGFTDTQY

j_gene: TRBJ2-1
v_gene: TRBV18
CDR3aa: ASSLSGTLNEQF

j_gene: TRBJ2-3
v_gene: TRBV24-1
CDR3aa: ATRLLSDTQY

j_gene: TRBJ2-3
v_gene: TRBV24-1
CDR3aa: ATSDPGQSSTDTQY

j_gene: TRBJ1-3
v_gene: TRBV18
CDR3aa: ASSPAVSSGNTIY

j_gene: TRBJ1-5
v_gene: TRBV4-2
CDR3aa: ASSQEGTGGEPQH

j_gene: TRBJ1-1
v_gene: TRBV5-1
CDR3aa: ASSLRTGDQTEAF

j_gene: TRBJ2-1
v_gene: TRBV5-1
CDR3aa: ASSLAAGGAYNEQF

j_gene: TRBJ1-2
v_gene: TRBV4-3
CDR3aa: ASSQENPPNYGYT

j_gene: TRBJ2-2
v_gene: TRBV7-9
CDR3aa: ATPGLADDTGELF

j_gene: TRBJ1-5
v_gene: TRBV24-1
CDR3aa: ATRQGHNQPQH

j_gene: TRBJ2-1
v_gene: TRBV3-1
CDR3aa: ASSSARRGEQF

j_gene: TRBJ2-1
v_gene: TRBV7-9
CDR3aa: ASSSRTGATYNEQF

j_gene: TRBJ1-6
v_gene: TRBV20-1
CDR3aa: SARRRADSPLH

j_gene: TRBJ1-5
v_gene: TRBV4-3
CDR3aa: ASSQDRARGQPQH

j_gene: TRBJ1-1
v_gene: TRBV12-3/TRBV12-4
CDR3aa: ASSLDPWAEAF

j_gene: TRBJ2-1
v_gene: TRBV4-1
CDR3aa: ASSQGWGGGAHEQF

j_gene: TRBJ1-4
v_gene: TRBV20-1
CDR3aa: SARRGTGTEKLF

j_gene: TRBJ2-2
v_gene: TRBV6-5
CDR3aa: ASSYLSGTAFTGELF

j_gene: TRBJ1-1
v_gene: TRBV29-1
CDR3aa: SVAGQGRETEAF

j_gene: TRBJ1-4
v_gene: TRBV19
CDR3aa: ASSFLQGFLF

j_gene: TRBJ2-5
v_gene: TRBV12-5
CDR3aa: ASGLSAGTTETQY

j_gene: TRBJ2-1
v_gene: TRBV7-2
CDR3aa: ASSRRTVGDEQF

j_gene: TRBJ1-2
v_gene: TRBV6-5
CDR3aa: ASSHFRDRRNYGYT

j_gene: TRBJ1-1
v_gene: TRBV5-1
CDR3aa: ASSRNSQGMNTEAF

j_gene: TRBJ2-2
v_gene: TRBV20-1
CDR3aa: SAIETRTGELF

j_gene: TRBJ2-2
v_gene: TRBV20-1
CDR3aa: SASRANTGELF

j_gene: TRBJ2-1
v_gene: TRBV4-3
CDR3aa: ASSQGQGVLDEQF

j_gene: TRBJ2-1
v_gene: TRBV6-1
CDR3aa: ASSQDPSSYNEQF

j_gene: TRBJ2-2
v_gene: TRBV5-1
CDR3aa: ASSVVITANTGELF

j_gene: TRBJ1-5
v_gene: TRBV18
CDR3aa: ASSPGQGQPQH

j_gene: TRBJ2-5
v_gene: TRBV29-1
CDR3aa: SVDPRREAETQY

j_gene: TRBJ2-7
v_gene: TRBV27
CDR3aa: ASSLGDSPTYEQY

j_gene: TRBJ2-1
v_gene: TRBV11-1
CDR3aa: ASSFVAGALKSYNEQF

j_gene: TRBJ1-2
v_gene: TRBV5-1
CDR3aa: ASSPNGDWGYT

j_gene: TRBJ1-1
v_gene: TRBV30
CDR3aa: AWSVAENTEAF

j_gene: TRBJ1-1
v_gene: TRBV6-2/TRBV6-3
CDR3aa: ASRNGQRAF

j_gene: TRBJ2-1
v_gene: TRBV2
CDR3aa: ASSLSLASNEQF

j_gene: TRBJ1-2
v_gene: TRBV7-9
CDR3aa: ASSLDSWSGYT

j_gene: TRBJ2-5
v_gene: TRBV5-1
CDR3aa: ASSLVGTNEETQY

j_gene: TRBJ1-1
v_gene: TRBV6-2/TRBV6-3
CDR3aa: ASSLSPSRVLFMNTEAF

j_gene: TRBJ2-3
v_gene: TRBV27
CDR3aa: ASSLLAGGPTDTQY

j_gene: TRBJ2-1
v_gene: TRBV10-2
CDR3aa: ASRPRTFVDEQF

j_gene: TRBJ2-1
v_gene: TRBV18
CDR3aa: ASSPAGQGVVYNEQF

j_gene: TRBJ2-1
v_gene: TRBV7-2
CDR3aa: ASTTALAGDEQF

j_gene: TRBJ2-2
v_gene: TRBV3-1
CDR3aa: ASSQVGLVPGELF

j_gene: TRBJ1-6
v_gene: TRBV6-5
CDR3aa: ASSGPSGSPLH

j_gene: TRBJ2-3
v_gene: TRBV4-3
CDR3aa: ASSQDLPTGYRY

j_gene: TRBJ1-1
v_gene: TRBV11-2
CDR3aa: ASRDILRGGGKAF